The rows below give T cell receptor beta chains drawn from one sample of a study of patients and donors after allogeneic stem cell transplantation. Each CDR3 protein is one row after TCRdb ran MiXCR on the RT-PCR reads. The table has 110,000 or so distinct CDR3 sequences, about a third seen once. What was sequenced was blood, either unsorted or a sorted T cell fraction (not recorded which). These receptors came from a human donor who was either an allogeneic HSCT recipient or a stem cell or donor lymphocyte infusion donor (not recorded which). It is not recorded whose cells these are; they may come from a transplant donor. The CDR3 runs from the conserved cysteine through the conserved F or W. The order of the fields is D gene, J gene, V gene, CDR3 length, clone size, CDR3 protein, CDR3 DNA. The D gene is left open where the match is weak. For some rows the clone size is stated as once, few or many, or as a class when expanded; others skip it.

NA,TRBJ2-1,TRBV6-6,14,NA,CASRPTAGRDEQFF,TGTGCCAGCAGGCCAACAGCGGGCAGGGATGAGCAGTTCTTC
TRBD2,TRBJ2-7,TRBV27,18,few,CASKLRQPGTSGAYEQYF,TGTGCCAGCAAATTACGCCAGCCCGGGACTAGCGGGGCCTACGAGCAGTACTTC
NA,TRBJ2-7,TRBV5-6,12,NA,CASSLRETGEYF,TGTGCCAGCAGCTTGAGGGAGACAGGCGAGTACTTC
TRBD2,TRBJ2-1,TRBV18,15,NA,CASSPLAGGHNEQFF,TGTGCCAGCTCACCACTAGCGGGAGGACACAATGAGCAGTTCTTC
NA,TRBJ1-1,TRBV25-1,12,NA,CASARRDTEAFF,TGTGCCAGCGCAAGACGGGACACTGAAGCTTTCTTT
NA,TRBJ1-1,TRBV3-1,13,NA,CASSRGPGTEAFF,TGTGCCAGCAGCCGGGGACCCGGCACTGAAGCTTTCTTT
NA,TRBJ2-5,TRBV30,11,NA,CAWSAKETQYF,TGTGCCTGGAGTGCAAAAGAGACCCAGTACTTC
TRBD2,TRBJ2-1,TRBV7-9,18,few,CASSLGLAVPPIYNEQFF,TGTGCCAGCAGCTTAGGCCTAGCGGTTCCCCCCATCTACAATGAGCAGTTCTTC
TRBD2,TRBJ2-2,TRBV6-1,15,few,CASSLGGWDTGELFF,TGTGCCAGCAGTTTGGGGGGGTGGGACACCGGGGAGCTGTTTTTT
NA,TRBJ2-3,TRBV4-3,16,NA,CASSQKWGIGTDTQYF,TGCGCCAGCAGCCAAAAGTGGGGCATTGGCACAGATACGCAGTATTTT
NA,TRBJ2-6,TRBV7-9,17,NA,CASSSLPRGYGANVLTF,TGTGCCAGCAGCTCCCTCCCCAGGGGATATGGGGCCAACGTCCTGACTTTC
NA,TRBJ1-2,TRBV12-3/TRBV12-4,13,many,CASSWGRIYGYTF,TGTGCCAGCAGTTGGGGCCGTATCTATGGCTACACCTTC
TRBD1,TRBJ1-2,TRBV2,14,few,CASRLLTGNYGYTF,TGTGCCAGCCGACTATTGACAGGGAACTATGGCTACACCTTC
NA,TRBJ1-1,TRBV11-2,13,NA,CASSFRQISEAFF,TGTGCCAGCAGCTTCCGACAGATTAGTGAAGCTTTCTTT
NA,TRBJ1-5,TRBV12-3/TRBV12-4,14,few,CASSLATGSQPQHF,TGTGCCAGCAGTTTAGCGACGGGGTCCCAGCCCCAGCATTTT